The 25 T cell receptor beta chains presented below share a single source sample, sequenced in a study of T-cell memory formation after mild COVID-19. TCRdb recomputed calls from the 5' RACE reads with MiXCR, one row per CDR3 protein. The sample consists of about 150,000 distinct CDR3 sequences, around 27% of them appearing once. Sequenced material: PBMCs or a T cell subset sorted from them (not recorded which). All receptors derive from an adult woman who had mild COVID-19 (a few samples of this study predate the infection). Cell type and time point are not known.

The rearrangement uses TRBV24-1 and TRBJ2-1; D gene unclear. Trimming took 4 bases from V and 9 from J, leaving 6 bases between them. The CDR3 totals 11 residues. Germline V CDR1 and CDR2: KGHDR, SFDVKD. The CDR3 is CATSEGGEQFF. The CDR3 DNA follows: TGTGCCACCAGTGAGGGTGGTGAGCAGTTCTTC.

The rearrangement uses TRBV6-5 and TRBJ2-5; 9 bases map to TRBD1. Trimming cost V 0 bases and J 2 bases; bases outside gene matches: 4. From germline, CDR1 is MNHEY and CDR2 SVGAGI. The CDR3 sequence is 16 residues long. CDR3 bases: TGTGCCAGCAGTTACTCGGGGACAGGGAATCAAGAGACCCAGTACTTC. It specifies CASSYSGTGNQETQYF.

Many counts were recorded for this clonotype. The gene calls are TRBV7-9 and TRBJ2-7; 13 nucleotides line up with TRBD2. The V and J ends lost 5 bases and 9 bases, in that order; junction bases with no gene match: 13. Germline lookup yields CDR1 SEHNR and CDR2 FQNEAQ (reference sequence). The CDR3 runs 16 residues. In DNA form, the CDR3 reads TGTGCCAGCAGCCCGACCCCGGGACTAGCGGGACGATCGCAGTACTTC. The encoded protein is CASSPTPGLAGRSQYF.

This clonotype showed up just a few times. The rearrangement joins TRBV7-9 to TRBJ2-2, with TRBD1 identical over 9 bases. V lost 4 bases, J lost 5 bases, and 5 bases stayed unmatched. Germline loops: CDR1 SEHNR, CDR2 FQNEAQ (reference sequence). The CDR3 is 15 residues long. The CDR3 bases are TGTGCCAGCAGCTCCGGGACAGGGAGGACCGGGGAGCTGTTTTTT. This translates into CASSSGTGRTGELFF.

The rearrangement links TRBV4-1 to TRBJ2-1; a weak D match, TRBD2 (5 bases). The CDR3 extends over 14 amino acids. Trimming cost V 3 bases and J 7 bases, with 13 bases left between them. Germline CDR1 and CDR2: MGHRA and YSYEKL. This CDR3 is CASSHRWGENEQFF. CDR3 coding DNA: TGCGCCAGCAGCCACCGGTGGGGAGAGAATGAGCAGTTCTTC.

This chain uses TRBV6-6 with TRBJ1-1, with no clear D. Trimming left V 6 bases short and J 1 base short, with 9 bases between. From germline, CDR1 is MNHNY and CDR2 SVGAGI (reference sequence). CDR3 length: 13 amino acids. The CDR3 nucleotides read TGTGCCAGCAGGCCGACGGGGAACACTGAAGCTTTCTTT. Protein: CASRPTGNTEAFF.

This clonotype has a handful of counts. The chain combines TRBV5-1 with TRBJ2-4; the D gene is possibly TRBD1 (5 bases). This CDR3 has 14 amino acids. The ends were cut back, 1 base at V and 7 bases at J, with 12 bases in the middle. Germline CDR1 reads SGHRS; CDR2 reads YFSETQ. The CDR3 nucleotides are TGCGCCAGCAGCTTGTTGGCACAGGAGAACATTCAGTACTTC. This translates into CASSLLAQENIQYF.

This clonotype has only a few counts. The chain combines TRBV7-6 with TRBJ2-7; weak D call: TRBD1 (6 bases). The CDR3 length is 16 residues. Trimming cost V 4 bases and J 4 bases, with 20 bases left between them. Per germline, CDR1 SGHVS and CDR2 FNYEAQ. The CDR3 region is CASSSPDTGKGYEQYF. CDR3 DNA: TGTGCCAGCAGCTCCCCCGACACAGGGAAGGGTTACGAGCAGTACTTC.

This clonotype was observed a handful of times. V and J are TRBV5-1 and TRBJ2-1; 11 bases are a match to TRBD2. Per germline, CDR1 SGHRS and CDR2 YFSETQ. Trimming took 4 bases from V and 0 from J; bases not matched to a gene: 12. There are 19 residues in the CDR3. CDR3 sequence reads: CASSRPGLAARSSYNEQFF. CDR3 in DNA: TGCGCCAGCAGCAGACCGGGACTAGCGGCTAGGAGCTCCTACAATGAGCAGTTCTTC.

The chain combines TRBV12-3 or TRBV12-4 with TRBJ1-2; 9 nucleotides align to TRBD1. This CDR3 has 15 amino acids. With 4 bases clipped from V and 5 bases from J, the junction kept 8 bases outside the gene matches. CDR3 region: CASSSSGTGIYGYTF. The DNA of the CDR3 is TGTGCCAGCAGTTCCTCCGGGACAGGGATATATGGCTACACCTTC.

The chain has TRBV27 and TRBJ1-1, with D unclear. V was cut by 3 bases and J by 1 base, with 9 bases left in between. This CDR3 has 14 amino acids. The germline V gene encodes CDR1 MNHEY and CDR2 SMNVEV (reference sequence). CDR3 residues: CASSFGYGNTEAFF. CDR3 DNA sequence: TGTGCCAGCAGTTTTGGGTATGGGAACACTGAAGCTTTCTTT.

This clonotype was seen a handful of times. The V gene is TRBV15, the J gene TRBJ2-7; possible D gene TRBD2, 5 bases. CDR3 length: 16 amino acids. Trimming took 0 bases from V and 3 from J, leaving 15 bases between them. Germline V gives CDR1 LNHNV, CDR2 YYDKDF (reference sequence). The CDR3 DNA reads as TGTGCCACCAGCAGAGATCTCGGGGTGGGGAGCTACGAGCAGTACTTC. Translated, it gives CATSRDLGVGSYEQYF.

The chain uses TRBV12-3 or TRBV12-4 and TRBJ2-3, with 13 nucleotides matching TRBD2. CDR3 length: 16 amino acids. Trimming cost V 5 bases and J 2 bases; bases outside gene matches: 4. CDR3 sequence: CASSQGLAGDTDTQYF. In nucleotides, the CDR3 is TGTGCCAGCAGTCAAGGACTAGCGGGGGACACAGATACGCAGTATTTT.

The rearrangement uses TRBV12-3 or TRBV12-4 and TRBJ2-1; D not resolved. CDR3 length: 12 residues. V gave up 8 bases and J gave up 3 bases, with 8 bases separating them. This chain's CDR3 is CASASSYNEQFF. The CDR3 bases are TGTGCCAGCGCATCCAGCTACAATGAGCAGTTCTTC.

The V and J genes are TRBV4-2 and TRBJ1-1; D remains unclear. CDR1 and CDR2 from the germline V gene are LGHNA and YNFKEQ. V was clipped by 1 base and J by 3 bases, with 9 bases between them. The CDR3 consists of 14 residues. The CDR3 region has the DNA TGTGCCAGCAGCCAAGTTTTCGGTGACACTGAAGCTTTCTTT. Amino acids: CASSQVFGDTEAFF.

This clonotype was seen a few times. V and J are TRBV5-4 and TRBJ1-4; D gene ambiguous. The germline V gene has CDR1 SGHNT and CDR2 YYREEE (reference sequence). Trimming took off 4 bases at V and 10 bases at J, with 17 bases between the two ends. The CDR3 contains 14 residues. The CDR3 nucleotides are TGTGCCAGCAGCCGCGCCGGGCTGCCAGGAAAACTGTTTTTT. Translating it yields CASSRAGLPGKLFF.

There are a few counts of this clonotype. V usage is TRBV30 and J usage is TRBJ2-7, with D uncertain. Germline CDR1 and CDR2: GTSNPN and SVGIG (reference sequence). Trimming took 1 base from V and 4 from J, leaving 5 bases between them. The CDR3 is 11 residues long. CDR3 residues: CAWSGIYEQYF. The CDR3 DNA is TGTGCCTGGAGTGGAATATACGAGCAGTACTTC.

This clonotype was counted between two and nine times. The V gene is TRBV29-1, the J gene TRBJ2-7, with D possibly being TRBD1 (5 bases). The germline V and J ends were trimmed by 5 bases and 0 bases, with 14 bases remaining between them. Germline CDR1 SQVTM, CDR2 ANQGSEA. The CDR3 is made up of 14 amino acids. Written as DNA, the CDR3 is TGCAGCGTTATACAGGTGAAGAGCTCCTACGAGCAGTACTTC. Translated: CSVIQVKSSYEQYF.

This clonotype was counted a few times. The chain couples TRBV20-1 to TRBJ2-1; 11 bases line up with TRBD2. The CDR3 has 16 amino acids. Germline-derived CDR1 and CDR2 are DFQATT and SNEGSKA (reference sequence). V was pared by 0 bases and J by 4 bases, with 5 bases of the junction left unmatched. DNA for the CDR3: TGCAGTGCTAGAGATAGCGGGGGGGCCTCTTACAATGAGCAGTTCTTC. This translates into CSARDSGGASYNEQFF.

V is TRBV6-5 and J is TRBJ2-2; 14 nucleotides match TRBD2. V was pared by 1 base and J by 0 bases, with 7 bases of the junction left unmatched. The CDR3 runs 20 residues. Germline assignment: CDR1 MNHEY and CDR2 SVGAGI. The CDR3 DNA follows: TGTGCCAGCAGTTACTACCCACCGGGACTAGCGGGGGCGAACACCGGGGAGCTGTTTTTT. Protein: CASSYYPPGLAGANTGELFF.

The V call is TRBV29-1, the J call TRBJ2-5; D remains ambiguous. Germline V lookup: CDR1 SQVTM, CDR2 ANQGSEA. Trimming took off 3 bases at V and 4 bases at J, with 12 bases between the two ends. This CDR3 contains 13 residues. The CDR3 DNA reads as TGCAGCGTTGACACTGGAGCCGGAGAGACCCAGTACTTC. It yields the protein CSVDTGAGETQYF.

To note about this clonotype: A much larger clone lies one base from this, so it may be a read error. This sequence joins TRBV6-4 and TRBJ1-1, with TRBD1 matching over 7 bases. Germline V gene lookup returns CDR1 MRHNA and CDR2 SNTAGT. With V trimmed by 5 bases and J by 1 base, 7 bases remained unmatched. This CDR3 has 15 residues. In nucleotides, the CDR3 is TGTGCCAGCAGTACAAGAGGGGGCGAGAACACTGAAGCTTTCTTT. This sequence encodes CASSTRGGENTEAFF.

The chain is built from TRBV7-6 and TRBJ2-7, with D tentatively TRBD2 (6 bases). Germline CDR1 is SGHVS and CDR2 is FNYEAQ. The V gene lost 3 bases and the J gene lost 0 bases, with 9 bases spanning the gap. CDR3 length: 14 residues. The CDR3 spells CASSFGGGSYEQYF. Here the CDR3 DNA reads TGTGCCAGCAGCTTCGGGGGAGGCTCCTACGAGCAGTACTTC.

This rearrangement joins TRBV21-1 to TRBJ1-2; TRBD1, the table's D call, lacks a check against the DNA. TRBV21-1 counts as a pseudogene. The CDR3 consists of 24 residues. The CDR3 reads CASSRTGKELGISQGRIYGYGYTF. CDR3 DNA sequence: TGTGCCAGCAGCAGGACAGGGAAGGAGTTGGGGATTTCACAGGGAAGGATCTACGGCTATGGCTACACCTTC.

CDR3 residues: CATSGDRAYEQYF. The CDR3 region has the DNA TGTGCCACCAGTGGCGACAGGGCCTACGAGCAGTACTTC. This chain connects TRBV24-1 to TRBJ2-7; 7 bases map to TRBD1. In germline, CDR1 is KGHDR, CDR2 SFDVKD. Unmatched junction bases numbered 2, after V lost 5 bases and J lost 2 bases. The CDR3 loop spans 13 amino acids.